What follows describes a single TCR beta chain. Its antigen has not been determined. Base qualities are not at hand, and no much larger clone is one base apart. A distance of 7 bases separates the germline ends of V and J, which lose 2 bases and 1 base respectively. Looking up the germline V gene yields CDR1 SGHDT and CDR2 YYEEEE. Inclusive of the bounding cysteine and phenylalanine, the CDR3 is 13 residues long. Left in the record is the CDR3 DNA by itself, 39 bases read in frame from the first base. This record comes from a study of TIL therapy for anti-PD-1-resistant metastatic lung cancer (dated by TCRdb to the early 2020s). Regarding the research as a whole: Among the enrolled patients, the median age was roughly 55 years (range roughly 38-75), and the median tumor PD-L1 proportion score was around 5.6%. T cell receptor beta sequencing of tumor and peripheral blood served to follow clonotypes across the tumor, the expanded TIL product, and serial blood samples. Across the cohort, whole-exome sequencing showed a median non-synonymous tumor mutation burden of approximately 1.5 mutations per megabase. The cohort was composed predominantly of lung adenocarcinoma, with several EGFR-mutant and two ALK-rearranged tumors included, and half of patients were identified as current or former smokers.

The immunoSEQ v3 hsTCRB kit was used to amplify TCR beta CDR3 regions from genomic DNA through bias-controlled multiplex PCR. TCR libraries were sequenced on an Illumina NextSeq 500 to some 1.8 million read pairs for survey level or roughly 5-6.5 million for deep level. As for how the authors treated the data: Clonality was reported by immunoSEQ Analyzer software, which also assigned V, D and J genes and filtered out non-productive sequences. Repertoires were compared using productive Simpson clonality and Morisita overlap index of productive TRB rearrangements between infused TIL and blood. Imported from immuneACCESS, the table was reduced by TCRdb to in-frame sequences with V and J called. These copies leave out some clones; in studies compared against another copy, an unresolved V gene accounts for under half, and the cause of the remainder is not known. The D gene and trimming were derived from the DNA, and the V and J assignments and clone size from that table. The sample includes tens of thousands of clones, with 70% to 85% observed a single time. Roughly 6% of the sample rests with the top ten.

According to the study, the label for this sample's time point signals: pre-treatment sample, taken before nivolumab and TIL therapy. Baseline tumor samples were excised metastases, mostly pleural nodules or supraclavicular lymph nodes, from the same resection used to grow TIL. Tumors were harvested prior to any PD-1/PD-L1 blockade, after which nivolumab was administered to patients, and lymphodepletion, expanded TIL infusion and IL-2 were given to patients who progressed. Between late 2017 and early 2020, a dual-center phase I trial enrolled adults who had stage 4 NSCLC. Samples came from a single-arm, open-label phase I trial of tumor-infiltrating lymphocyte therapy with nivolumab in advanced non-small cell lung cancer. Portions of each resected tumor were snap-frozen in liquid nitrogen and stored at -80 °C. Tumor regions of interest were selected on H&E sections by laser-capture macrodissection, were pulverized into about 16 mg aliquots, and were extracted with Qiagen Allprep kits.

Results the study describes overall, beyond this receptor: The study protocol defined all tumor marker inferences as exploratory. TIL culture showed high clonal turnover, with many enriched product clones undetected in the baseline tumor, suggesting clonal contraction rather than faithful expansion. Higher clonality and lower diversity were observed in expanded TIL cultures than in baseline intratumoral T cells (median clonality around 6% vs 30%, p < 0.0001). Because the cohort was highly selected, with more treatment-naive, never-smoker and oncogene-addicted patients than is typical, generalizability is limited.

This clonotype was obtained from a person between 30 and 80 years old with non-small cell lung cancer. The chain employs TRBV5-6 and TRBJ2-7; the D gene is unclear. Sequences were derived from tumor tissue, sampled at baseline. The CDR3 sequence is CASSFEPSYEQYF. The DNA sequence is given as TGTGCCAGCAGCTTTGAGCCGTCCTACGAGCAGTACTTC.